A single sample is the source of the 19 T cell receptor beta chains below, sequenced in a study of T cell repertoires in cytomegalovirus infection. TCRdb re-derived calls from the reads in MiXCR, one entry per CDR3 protein. Found here are 200,000 to 250,000 distinct CDR3 sequences, roughly 23% of them singletons; the top ten hold approximately 18%. The sequenced sample was CD8+ T cells from PBMCs. The receptors stem from a human donor in good health (CMV status not recorded). Some clones in this sample may be carry-over from other donors' samples.

This clonotype was detected a few times. In DNA form, the CDR3 reads TGTGCCAGCAGCGACCCGGCCCAGCGGGGTATATTAGATACGCAGTATTTT. Translating it yields CASSDPAQRGILDTQYF. V is TRBV7-9 and J is TRBJ2-3, with TRBD2 identical over 7 bases. The CDR3 is 17 residues long. V dropped 5 bases and J dropped 5; count of bases not matched to a gene: 16. In germline, CDR1 is SEHNR, CDR2 FQNEAQ (reference sequence).

This clonotype was recorded many times. This chain joins TRBV20-1 and TRBJ2-7; D is possibly TRBD1 (6 bases). V lost 6 bases and J 5 bases, leaving 14 bases between the germline ends. In germline, CDR1 is DFQATT, CDR2 SNEGSKA (reference sequence). This CDR3 is 12 amino acids long. CDR3 amino acids: CSATGTNNEQYF. The CDR3 region has the DNA TGCAGTGCAACCGGGACAAACAACGAGCAGTACTTC.

In regard to this clonotype: A much larger clone is a single base away; this may be a read error. This chain links TRBV4-1 with TRBJ1-1; 8 bases align to TRBD1. Trimming at V came to 1 base and at J to 7 bases, leaving 11 bases not matched to a gene. The CDR3 is made up of 16 amino acids. CDR1 and CDR2 (germline): MGHRA, YSYEKL. The chain's CDR3 is CASSQVYARGRGEAFF. The DNA of the CDR3 is TGCGCCAGCAGCCAAGTATATGCCAGGGGGCGAGGTGAAGCTTTCTTT.

The chain combines TRBV24-1 with TRBJ2-7; D might be TRBD1 (8 bases). Germline assignment: CDR1 KGHDR and CDR2 SFDVKD. CDR3 length: 15 amino acids. Deletions cut 3 bases from V and 1 base from J, with 12 bases between. CDR3 nucleotides: TGTGCCACCAGTGATAACAGGGGGGGGTCCTACGAGCAGTACTTC. It specifies CATSDNRGGSYEQYF.

This clonotype was counted only a few times. The J gene is TRBJ2-7, the V gene TRBV7-9; D call uncertain. The CDR3 is 12 amino acids. CDR1 is SEHNR and CDR2 is FQNEAQ in the germline V gene (reference sequence). Trimming removed 2 bases from V and 5 bases from J, with 7 bases in between. The CDR3 reads CASSLLIDEQYF. CDR3 bases: TGTGCCAGCAGCTTATTAATCGACGAGCAGTACTTC.

This clonotype was seen a few times. The chain employs TRBV6-5 and TRBJ1-2; 8 bases are shared with TRBD1. Trimming cost V 2 bases and J 3 bases; bases outside gene matches: 11. The CDR3 runs to 17 residues. Looked up from germline, CDR1 is MNHEY and CDR2 is SVGAGI. The DNA for the CDR3 is TGTGCCAGCAGTTACCCCCGGGGGCAGGGGGCCGACTATGGCTACACCTTC. This gives the protein CASSYPRGQGADYGYTF.

Turning to this clonotype: This may be a read error, as it is one base from a much larger clone. This chain connects TRBV4-1 to TRBJ2-5; D remains unclear. The CDR3 consists of 13 residues. Germline V lookup: CDR1 MGHRA, CDR2 YSYEKL. V was shortened by 7 bases and J by 4 bases, with 13 bases between the two germline ends. The CDR3 nucleotides read TGCGCCAGCAACCACCCAAGAGGAGAGACCCAGTACTTC. The encoded protein is CASNHPRGETQYF.

V is TRBV7-6 and J is TRBJ2-3; 7 bases line up with TRBD2. V lost 3 bases to trimming and J lost 2 bases; unmatched junction nucleotides: 5. Germline V lookup: CDR1 SGHVS, CDR2 FNYEAQ. The CDR3 has 15 amino acids. CDR3 region: CASSLLAEYTDTQYF. CDR3 nucleotide sequence: TGTGCCAGCAGCTTGCTAGCGGAGTACACAGATACGCAGTATTTT.

The V call is TRBV2, the J call TRBJ1-1; no definite D call. The ends were cut back, 6 bases at V and 3 bases at J, with 17 bases in the middle. The CDR3 is 15 amino acids. CDR1 is SNHLY and CDR2 is FYNNEI in the germline V gene. Here the CDR3 DNA reads TGTGCCAGCAGACAGAGCTTGGGAGTTGACACTGAAGCTTTCTTT. It yields the protein CASRQSLGVDTEAFF.

This clonotype has a handful of counts. V gene TRBV7-9 combines with J gene TRBJ2-1; 9 bases are a match to TRBD2. The germline gives CDR1 SEHNR, CDR2 FQNEAQ (reference sequence). This CDR3 has 16 residues. J lost 1 base, V lost 5 bases, and 6 bases had no gene match. The CDR3 here is CASSQSSGGSYNEQFF. CDR3 DNA: TGTGCCAGCAGCCAGTCGAGCGGGGGGTCCTACAATGAGCAGTTCTTC.

This clonotype occurred a few times. The chain links TRBV2 to TRBJ2-7; 7 bases match TRBD1. The V and J ends lost 4 bases and 1 base, in that order; junction bases with no gene match: 10. Germline CDR1 and CDR2: SNHLY and FYNNEI. This CDR3 is 16 amino acids long. The CDR3 coding sequence is TGTGCCAGCAGTGCTGACCCCGGGACAGTATCCTACGAGCAGTACTTC. Residues: CASSADPGTVSYEQYF.

The V call is TRBV12-3 or TRBV12-4, the J call TRBJ1-2; D is possibly TRBD1 (6 bases). The CDR3 contains 13 residues. The V end lost 10 bases, the J end lost 8 bases, and 20 bases lay between the germline ends. CDR3 DNA: TGTGCCATTAAGGGGGGGGGTGGTCCGGGCTACACCTTC. Amino acid sequence: CAIKGGGGPGYTF.

This clonotype was seen a few times. This chain joins TRBV11-2 and TRBJ2-7; no clear D gene. Trimming pared 8 bases from V and 7 bases from J, leaving 12 bases between. Germline V gene lookup returns CDR1 SGHAT and CDR2 FQNNGV. The CDR3 is 11 amino acids. The CDR3 nucleotides are TGTGCCAGCGACCTATTGGGAGAGCAGTACTTC. It translates to CASDLLGEQYF.

This clonotype was observed many times. This chain uses TRBV28 with TRBJ2-1, with D possibly being TRBD1 or TRBD2 (6 bases each). V was shortened by 1 base and J by 9 bases, with 13 bases between the two germline ends. This CDR3 has 14 amino acids. Per the germline V gene, CDR1 is MDHEN and CDR2 is SYDVKM. The CDR3 DNA follows: TGTGCCAGCAGTTTATCGGGGGCCGGAAGTGAGCAGTTCTTC. This gives the protein CASSLSGAGSEQFF.

The chain recombines TRBV20-1 with TRBJ1-5, with D possibly being TRBD1 (6 bases). The CDR3 extends over 17 amino acids. The V end was cut by 6 bases, the J end by 0 bases, with 21 bases between. In germline, CDR1 is DFQATT, CDR2 SNEGSKA (reference sequence). The CDR3: CSAKEWGARDSNQPQHF. The CDR3 DNA follows: TGCAGTGCAAAAGAGTGGGGGGCGCGGGATAGCAATCAGCCCCAGCATTTT.

This clonotype occurred many times. The rearrangement links TRBV28 to TRBJ2-7; the D gene is possibly TRBD1 (6 bases). Germline V gives CDR1 MDHEN, CDR2 SYDVKM. The CDR3 sequence is 14 residues long. The V end was cut by 2 bases, the J end by 6 bases, with 14 bases between. The CDR3 DNA reads as TGTGCCAGCAGTTTACTCCGGACAGCCCTCGAGCAGTACTTC. This gives the protein CASSLLRTALEQYF.

In regard to this clonotype: This could be a read error, since a much larger clone is one nucleotide away. The chain is built from TRBV7-6 and TRBJ2-7, with 7 bases lining up with TRBD1. The CDR3 loop spans 15 amino acids. Germline V gene sequence: CDR1 SGHVS, CDR2 FNYEAQ. The CDR3 sequence: CANSLENRGDYEQYF. As DNA, the CDR3 is TGTGCCAACAGCTTAGAGAACAGGGGAGACTACGAGCAGTACTTC.

This clonotype was counted between two and nine times. The chain links TRBV14 to TRBJ2-7, with D tentatively TRBD1 (6 bases). With 5 bases removed from V and 4 bases from J, the gap between germline ends came to 12 bases. The CDR3 contains 13 residues. CDR1 and CDR2 (germline): SGHDN, FVKESK. CDR3 sequence: CASSEITGYEQYF. Here the CDR3 DNA reads TGTGCCAGCAGCGAAATTACAGGGTACGAGCAGTACTTC.

This rearrangement joins TRBV28 to TRBJ2-1, with D maybe TRBD1 (6 bases). Germline V gives CDR1 MDHEN, CDR2 SYDVKM. This CDR3 has 15 residues. V lost 6 bases and J 4 bases, leaving 16 bases between the germline ends. The CDR3 DNA follows: TGTGCCAGCAGATACAGGGAATGGCCTTACAATGAGCAGTTCTTC. Translating it yields CASRYREWPYNEQFF.